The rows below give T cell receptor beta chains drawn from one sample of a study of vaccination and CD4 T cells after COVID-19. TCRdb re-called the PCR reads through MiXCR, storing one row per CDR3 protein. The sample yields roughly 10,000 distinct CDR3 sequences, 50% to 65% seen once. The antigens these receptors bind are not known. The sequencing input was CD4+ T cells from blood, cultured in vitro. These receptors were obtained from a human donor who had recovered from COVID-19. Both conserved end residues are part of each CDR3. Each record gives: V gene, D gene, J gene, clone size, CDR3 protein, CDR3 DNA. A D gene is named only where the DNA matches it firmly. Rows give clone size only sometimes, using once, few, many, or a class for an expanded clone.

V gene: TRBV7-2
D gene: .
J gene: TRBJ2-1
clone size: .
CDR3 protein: CASIRRPPAYNEQFF
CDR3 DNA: TGTGCCAGCATCCGGCGCCCGCCAGCTTACAATGAGCAGTTCTTC

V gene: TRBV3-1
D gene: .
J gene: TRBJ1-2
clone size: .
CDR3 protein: CASSQGYYYTF
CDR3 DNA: TGTGCCAGCAGCCAAGGCTACTACTACACCTTC

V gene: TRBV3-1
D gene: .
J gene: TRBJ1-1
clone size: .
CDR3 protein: CASSQVGGGTEAFF
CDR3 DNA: TGTGCCAGCAGCCAAGTTGGGGGTGGGACTGAAGCTTTCTTT

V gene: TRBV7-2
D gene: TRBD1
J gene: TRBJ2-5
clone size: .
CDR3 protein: CASSSRGQGMETQYF
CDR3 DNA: TGTGCCAGCAGCTCCCGAGGACAGGGGATGGAGACCCAGTACTTC

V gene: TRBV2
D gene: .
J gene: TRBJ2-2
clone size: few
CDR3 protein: CASSRRAPNTGELFF
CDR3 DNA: TGTGCCAGCAGTCGGCGGGCCCCGAACACCGGGGAGCTGTTTTTT

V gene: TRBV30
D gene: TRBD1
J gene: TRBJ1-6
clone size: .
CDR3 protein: CAWSKSRTGISSPLHF
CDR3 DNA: TGTGCCTGGAGTAAGTCCCGGACAGGGATTAGTTCACCCCTCCACTTT

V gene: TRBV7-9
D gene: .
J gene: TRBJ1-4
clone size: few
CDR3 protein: CASSFAAGGFEKLFF
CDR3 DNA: TGTGCCAGCAGCTTCGCGGCGGGGGGCTTCGAAAAACTGTTTTTT

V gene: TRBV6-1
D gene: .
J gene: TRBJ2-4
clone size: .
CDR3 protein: CASSEANLAKNIQYF
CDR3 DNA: TGTGCCAGCAGTGAAGCTAACCTAGCCAAAAACATTCAGTACTTC

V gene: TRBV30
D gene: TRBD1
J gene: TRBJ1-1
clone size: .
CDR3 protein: CAWSVRGAGQGIMNTEAFF
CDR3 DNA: TGTGCCTGGAGTGTAAGGGGAGCAGGACAGGGTATAATGAACACTGAAGCTTTCTTT

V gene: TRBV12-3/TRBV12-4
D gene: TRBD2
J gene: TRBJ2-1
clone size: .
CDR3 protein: CASRISGGHEQFF
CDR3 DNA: TGTGCCAGCAGAATTAGCGGGGGCCATGAGCAGTTCTTC

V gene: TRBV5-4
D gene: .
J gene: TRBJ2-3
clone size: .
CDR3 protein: CASSLRVGVQVDTQYF
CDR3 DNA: TGTGCCAGCAGCTTGAGGGTGGGCGTCCAGGTCGATACGCAGTATTTT

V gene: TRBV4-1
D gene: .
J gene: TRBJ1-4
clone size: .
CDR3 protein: CASSQETRSVEKLFF
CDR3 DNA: TGCGCCAGCAGCCAAGAGACCAGGTCCGTGGAGAAACTGTTTTTT

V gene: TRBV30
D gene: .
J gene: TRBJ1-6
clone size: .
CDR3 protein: CAWSPQGRATNSPLHF
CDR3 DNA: TGTGCCTGGAGCCCCCAGGGGCGGGCGACCAATTCACCCCTCCACTTT

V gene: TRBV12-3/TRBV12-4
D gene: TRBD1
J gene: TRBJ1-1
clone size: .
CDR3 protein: CASSLPRGKAFF
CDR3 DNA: TGTGCCAGCAGTTTGCCCAGGGGGAAAGCTTTCTTT

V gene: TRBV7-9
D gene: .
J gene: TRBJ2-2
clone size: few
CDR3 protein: CASSLELANTGELFF
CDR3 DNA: TGTGCCAGCAGTTTGGAGCTAGCGAACACCGGGGAGCTGTTTTTT

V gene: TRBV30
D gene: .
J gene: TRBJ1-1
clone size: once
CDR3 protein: CAWSVTPRSGDTEAFF
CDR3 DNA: TGTGCCTGGAGTGTTACCCCCCGGTCCGGGGACACTGAAGCTTTCTTT

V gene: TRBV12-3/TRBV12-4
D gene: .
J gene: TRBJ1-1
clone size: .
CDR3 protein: CASSLTGYTEAFF
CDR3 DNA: TGTGCCAGCAGTTTGACTGGGTACACTGAAGCTTTCTTT

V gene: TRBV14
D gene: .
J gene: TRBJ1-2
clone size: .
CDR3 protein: CASSLLPDWNYGYTF
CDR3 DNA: TGTGCCAGCAGCCTTCTCCCGGATTGGAACTATGGCTACACCTTC

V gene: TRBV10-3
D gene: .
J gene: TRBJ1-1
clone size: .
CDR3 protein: CAISARETEAFF
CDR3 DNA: TGTGCCATCAGTGCCAGGGAAACTGAAGCTTTCTTT

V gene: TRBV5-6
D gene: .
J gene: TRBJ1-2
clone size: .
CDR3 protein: CASTPGARANYGYTF
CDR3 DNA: TGTGCCAGCACCCCGGGTGCCAGGGCGAACTATGGCTACACCTTC

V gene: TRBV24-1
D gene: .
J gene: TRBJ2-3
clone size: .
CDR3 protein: CATSEQGGGTDTQYF
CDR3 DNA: TGTGCCACCAGTGAGCAGGGCGGGGGCACAGATACGCAGTATTTT

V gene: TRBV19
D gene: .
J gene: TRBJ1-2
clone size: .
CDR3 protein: CTSSSPGRASVNTF
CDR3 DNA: TGTACCAGTAGTTCCCCGGGGAGAGCCTCGGTCAACACCTTC

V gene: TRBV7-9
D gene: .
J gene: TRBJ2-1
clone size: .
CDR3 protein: CASSLTENEQFF
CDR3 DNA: TGTGCCAGCAGCTTGACGGAGAATGAGCAGTTCTTC

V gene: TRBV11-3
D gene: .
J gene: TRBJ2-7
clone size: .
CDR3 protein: CASRDRSSYEQYF
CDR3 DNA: TGTGCCAGCCGGGACCGAAGCTCCTACGAGCAGTACTTC

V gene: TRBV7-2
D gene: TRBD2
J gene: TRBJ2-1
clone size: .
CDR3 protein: CASSFGAGTSGGVEQFF
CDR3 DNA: TGTGCCAGCAGCTTTGGTGCCGGGACTAGCGGGGGAGTTGAGCAGTTCTTC

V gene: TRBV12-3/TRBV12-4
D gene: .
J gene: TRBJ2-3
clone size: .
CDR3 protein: CASRRSAGDTQYF
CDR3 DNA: TGTGCCAGCAGACGGTCTGCGGGAGATACGCAGTATTTT

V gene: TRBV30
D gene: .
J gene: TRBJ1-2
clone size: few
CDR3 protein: CAWSVRGDGYTF
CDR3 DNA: TGTGCCTGGAGTGTAAGGGGGGATGGCTACACCTTC

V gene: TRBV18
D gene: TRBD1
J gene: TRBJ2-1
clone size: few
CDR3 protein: CASSARDRGHGSSYNEQFF
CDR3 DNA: TGTGCCAGTTCAGCTAGGGACAGGGGGCATGGAAGCTCCTACAATGAGCAGTTCTTC

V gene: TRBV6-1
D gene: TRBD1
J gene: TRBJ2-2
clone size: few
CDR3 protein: CASSQTRWDRGFTGELFF
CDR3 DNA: TGTGCCAGCAGCCAAACCCGGTGGGACAGGGGGTTTACCGGGGAGCTGTTTTTT

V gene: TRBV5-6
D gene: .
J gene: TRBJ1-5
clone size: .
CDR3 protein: CASSLRLNSNQPQHF
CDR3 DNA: TGTGCCAGCAGCTTACGACTCAATAGCAATCAGCCCCAGCATTTT

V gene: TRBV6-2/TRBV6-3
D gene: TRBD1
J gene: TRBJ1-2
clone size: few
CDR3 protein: CASSSAPTGRTNYGYTF
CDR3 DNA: TGTGCCAGCAGCTCCGCACCGACAGGGAGGACCAACTATGGCTACACCTTC

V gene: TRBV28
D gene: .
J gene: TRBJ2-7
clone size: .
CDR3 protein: CASSPGTRTGPDYEQYF
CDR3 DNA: TGTGCCAGCAGTCCAGGCACCCGAACAGGGCCCGACTACGAGCAGTACTTC

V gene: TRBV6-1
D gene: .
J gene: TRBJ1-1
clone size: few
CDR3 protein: CASSDNSLGGAEAFF
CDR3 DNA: TGTGCCAGCAGTGACAACTCGCTCGGGGGGGCTGAAGCTTTCTTT

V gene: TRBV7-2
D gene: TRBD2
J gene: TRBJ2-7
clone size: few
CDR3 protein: CASTMTSGGYEQYF
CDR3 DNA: TGTGCCAGCACCATGACTAGCGGGGGTTACGAGCAGTACTTC

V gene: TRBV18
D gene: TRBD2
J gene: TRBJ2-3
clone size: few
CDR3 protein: CASSSGVGTDTQYF
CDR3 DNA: TGTGCCAGCTCCAGCGGGGTAGGCACAGATACGCAGTATTTT

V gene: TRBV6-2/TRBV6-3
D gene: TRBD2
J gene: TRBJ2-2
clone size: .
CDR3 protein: CASSGTSGGAPNTGELFF
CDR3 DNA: TGTGCCAGCAGTGGGACTAGCGGGGGGGCCCCCAACACCGGGGAGCTGTTTTTT

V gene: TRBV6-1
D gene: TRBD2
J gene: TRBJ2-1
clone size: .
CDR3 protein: CASSRLAGTYSYNEQFF
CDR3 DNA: TGTGCCAGCAGTAGACTAGCGGGGACCTACTCCTACAATGAGCAGTTCTTC

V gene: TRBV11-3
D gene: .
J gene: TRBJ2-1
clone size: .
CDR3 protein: CASSLEGGDEQFF
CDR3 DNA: TGTGCCAGCAGCTTAGAGGGGGGCGACGAGCAGTTCTTC

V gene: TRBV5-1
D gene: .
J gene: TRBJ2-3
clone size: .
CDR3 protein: CASSFTGTTDTQYF
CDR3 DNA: TGCGCCAGCAGCTTCACAGGGACGACAGATACGCAGTATTTT

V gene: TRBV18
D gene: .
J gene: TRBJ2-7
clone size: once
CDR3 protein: CASSPGTANYEQYF
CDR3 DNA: TGTGCCAGCTCACCCGGGACGGCTAATTACGAGCAGTACTTC

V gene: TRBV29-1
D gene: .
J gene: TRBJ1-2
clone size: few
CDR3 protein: CSVELGLTNYGYTF
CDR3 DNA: TGCAGCGTTGAACTGGGACTGACTAACTATGGCTACACCTTC

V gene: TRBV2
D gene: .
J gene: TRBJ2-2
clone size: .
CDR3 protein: CASSEQGKRGELFF
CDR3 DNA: TGTGCCAGCAGTGAACAGGGGAAGAGAGGGGAGCTGTTTTTT

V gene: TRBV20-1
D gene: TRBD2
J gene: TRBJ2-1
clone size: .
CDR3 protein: CSASTSGGANEQFF
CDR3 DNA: TGCAGTGCTTCGACTAGCGGGGGGGCCAATGAGCAGTTCTTC

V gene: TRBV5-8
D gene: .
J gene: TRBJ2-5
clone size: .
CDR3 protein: CASSLGTAQETQYF
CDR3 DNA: TGTGCCAGCAGCTTGGGGACGGCCCAAGAGACCCAGTACTTC

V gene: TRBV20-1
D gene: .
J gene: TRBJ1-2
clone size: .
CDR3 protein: CSTRDSEHGYTF
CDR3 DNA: TGCAGTACTAGGGACTCGGAGCATGGCTACACCTTC

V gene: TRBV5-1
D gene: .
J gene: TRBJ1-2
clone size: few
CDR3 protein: CASSPGGGGYTF
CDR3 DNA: TGCGCCAGCAGCCCGGGCGGAGGTGGCTACACCTTC

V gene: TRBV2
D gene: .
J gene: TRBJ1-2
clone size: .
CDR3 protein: CASSETWSGLQARPYTF
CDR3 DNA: TGTGCCAGCAGTGAAACGTGGAGCGGGTTACAGGCTCGACCCTACACCTTC

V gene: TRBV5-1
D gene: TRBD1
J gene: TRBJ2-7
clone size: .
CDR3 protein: CASSLAGGTGAYEQYF
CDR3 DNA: TGCGCCAGCAGCTTGGCCGGCGGGACAGGAGCTTACGAGCAGTACTTC

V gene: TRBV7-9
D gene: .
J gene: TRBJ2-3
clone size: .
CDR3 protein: CASSRGERGTDTQYF
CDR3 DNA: TGTGCCAGCAGCCGCGGGGAGAGGGGCACAGATACGCAGTATTTT

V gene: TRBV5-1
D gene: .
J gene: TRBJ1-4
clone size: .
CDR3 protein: CASSPNSATNEKLFF
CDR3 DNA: TGCGCCAGCAGCCCAAACAGCGCAACTAATGAAAAACTGTTTTTT

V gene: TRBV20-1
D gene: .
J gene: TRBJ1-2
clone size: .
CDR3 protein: CSARDSRGVSGGYTF
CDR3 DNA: TGCAGTGCTAGAGATTCTAGGGGCGTTTCAGGTGGCTACACCTTC

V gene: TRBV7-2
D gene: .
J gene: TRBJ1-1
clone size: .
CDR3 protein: CASSLGMNTEAFF
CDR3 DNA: TGTGCCAGCAGCCTTGGAATGAACACTGAAGCTTTCTTT

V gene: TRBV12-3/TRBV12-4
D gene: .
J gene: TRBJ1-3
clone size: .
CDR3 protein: CASSRPGRLKNTIYF
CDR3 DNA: TGTGCCAGCAGCCGCCCGGGACGGTTAAAAAACACCATATATTTT

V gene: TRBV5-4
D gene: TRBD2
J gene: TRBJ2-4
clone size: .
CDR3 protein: CASSLGTSGGPLAKNIQYF
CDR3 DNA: TGTGCCAGCAGCCTAGGGACTAGCGGGGGACCTCTAGCCAAAAACATTCAGTACTTC

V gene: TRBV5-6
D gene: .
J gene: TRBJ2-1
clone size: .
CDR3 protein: CASSFQGYNEQFF
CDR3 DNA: TGTGCCAGCAGCTTCCAGGGTTACAATGAGCAGTTCTTC

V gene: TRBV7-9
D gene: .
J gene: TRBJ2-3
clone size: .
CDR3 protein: CASSPQGTSTDTQYF
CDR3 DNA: TGTGCCAGCAGCCCCCAAGGGACTAGCACAGATACGCAGTATTTT

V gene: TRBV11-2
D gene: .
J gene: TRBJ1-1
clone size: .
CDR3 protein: CASTPPTVIRNTEAFF
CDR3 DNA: TGTGCCAGCACCCCTCCAACAGTAATCAGGAACACTGAAGCTTTCTTT

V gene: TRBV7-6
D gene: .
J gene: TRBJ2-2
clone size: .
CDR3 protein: CASRKGVANTGELFF
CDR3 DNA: TGTGCCAGCAGAAAAGGGGTCGCGAACACCGGGGAGCTGTTTTTT

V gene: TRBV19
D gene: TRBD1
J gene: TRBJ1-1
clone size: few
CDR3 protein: CASSITGTGNTEAFF
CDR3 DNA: TGTGCCAGTAGTATTACCGGGACAGGGAACACTGAAGCTTTCTTT

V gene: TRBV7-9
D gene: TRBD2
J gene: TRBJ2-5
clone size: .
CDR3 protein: CASSLEHRTSGGETQYF
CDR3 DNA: TGTGCCAGCAGCTTAGAACATAGGACTAGCGGGGGAGAGACCCAGTACTTC